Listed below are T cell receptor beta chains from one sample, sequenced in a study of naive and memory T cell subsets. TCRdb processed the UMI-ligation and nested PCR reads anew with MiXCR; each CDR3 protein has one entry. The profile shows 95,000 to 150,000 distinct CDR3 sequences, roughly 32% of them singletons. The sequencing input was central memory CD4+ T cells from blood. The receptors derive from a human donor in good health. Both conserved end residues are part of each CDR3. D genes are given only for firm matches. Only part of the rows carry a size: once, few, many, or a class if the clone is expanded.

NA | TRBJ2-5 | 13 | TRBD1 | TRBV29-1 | CSHDRGLGETQYF | TGCAGCCACGACAGGGGGCTTGGGGAGACCCAGTACTTC
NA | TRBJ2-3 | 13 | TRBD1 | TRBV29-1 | CSVKETGVDTQYF | TGCAGCGTTAAGGAGACAGGGGTAGATACGCAGTATTTT
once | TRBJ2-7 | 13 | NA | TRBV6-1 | CATNRDRRYEQYF | TGTGCCACCAACCGGGACCGGCGCTACGAGCAGTACTTC
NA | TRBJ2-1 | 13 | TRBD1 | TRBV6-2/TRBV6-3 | CASRTGLLGEQFF | TGTGCCAGCAGGACAGGGTTACTAGGTGAGCAGTTCTTC
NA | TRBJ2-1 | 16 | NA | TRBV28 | CASTRWGAGRDNEQFF | TGTGCCAGCACTCGGTGGGGGGCAGGGAGGGACAATGAGCAGTTCTTC
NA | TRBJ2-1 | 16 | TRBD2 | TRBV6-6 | CASRKISGTRHNEQFF | TGTGCCAGCAGGAAAATTAGCGGGACACGGCACAATGAGCAGTTCTTC
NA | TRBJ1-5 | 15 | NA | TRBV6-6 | CASSYHTKVNQPQHF | TGTGCCAGCAGTTACCATACCAAGGTCAATCAGCCCCAGCATTTT
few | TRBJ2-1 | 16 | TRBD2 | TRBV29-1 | CSVGFNLAGAYNEQFF | TGCAGCGTTGGGTTTAATTTAGCGGGAGCCTACAATGAGCAGTTCTTC
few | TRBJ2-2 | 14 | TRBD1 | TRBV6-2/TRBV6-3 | CASRRGLNTGELFF | TGTGCCAGCAGGAGGGGGCTGAACACCGGGGAGCTGTTTTTT
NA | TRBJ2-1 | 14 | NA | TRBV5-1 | CASSLAPPVNEQFF | TGCGCCAGCAGCTTGGCCCCCCCCGTCAATGAGCAGTTCTTC
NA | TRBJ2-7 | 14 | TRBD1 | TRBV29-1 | CSVRKGQGNYEQYF | TGCAGCGTCCGAAAGGGACAGGGAAACTACGAGCAGTACTTC
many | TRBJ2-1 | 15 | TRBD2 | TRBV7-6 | CASSRTTLADNEQFF | TGTGCCAGCAGCCGAACCACCCTAGCGGACAATGAGCAGTTCTTC
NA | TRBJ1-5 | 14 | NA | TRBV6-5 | CASSKVGAGQPQHF | TGTGCCAGCAGTAAGGTGGGGGCCGGTCAGCCCCAGCATTTT
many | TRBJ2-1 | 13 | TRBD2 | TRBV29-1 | CSGGGTGDNEQFF | TGCAGCGGCGGGGGAACCGGGGACAATGAGCAGTTCTTC
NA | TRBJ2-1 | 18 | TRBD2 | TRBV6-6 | CASSGTSGKGGSYNEQFF | TGTGCCAGCAGCGGGACTAGCGGGAAAGGAGGCTCCTACAATGAGCAGTTCTTC
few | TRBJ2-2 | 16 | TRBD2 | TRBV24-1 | CATSDFLAGSAGELFF | TGTGCCACCAGTGATTTTTTAGCGGGAAGCGCCGGGGAGCTGTTTTTT
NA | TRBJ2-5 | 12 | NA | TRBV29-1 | CSVGLKRETQYF | TGCAGCGTTGGGCTCAAGCGGGAGACCCAGTACTTC
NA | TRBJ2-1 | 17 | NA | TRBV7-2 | CASSLESISRSYNEQFF | TGTGCCAGCAGCTTAGAATCGATTTCCCGCTCCTACAATGAGCAGTTCTTC
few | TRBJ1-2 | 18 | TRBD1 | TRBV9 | CASSARGTGQKAGYGYTF | TGTGCCAGCAGCGCGAGGGGGACAGGCCAAAAGGCCGGCTATGGCTACACCTTC
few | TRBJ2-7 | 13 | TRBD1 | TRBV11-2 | CASSVRRQGEQYF | TGTGCCAGCAGCGTTCGGCGACAGGGCGAGCAGTACTTC
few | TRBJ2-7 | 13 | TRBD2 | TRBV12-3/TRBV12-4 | CASSSSGRGEQYF | TGTGCCAGCAGTTCAAGCGGGAGGGGCGAGCAGTACTTC
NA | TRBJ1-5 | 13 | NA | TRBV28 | CASRPSRGQPQHF | TGTGCCAGCAGACCCTCTAGGGGCCAGCCCCAGCATTTT
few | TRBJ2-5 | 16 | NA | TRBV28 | CASSLFQTGSQETQYF | TGTGCCAGCAGTTTATTCCAAACAGGGTCCCAAGAGACCCAGTACTTC
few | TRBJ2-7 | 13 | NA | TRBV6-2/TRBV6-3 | CASSLIRSNEQYF | TGTGCCAGCAGTTTAATACGATCCAACGAGCAGTACTTC
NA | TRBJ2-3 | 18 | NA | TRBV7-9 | CASSLADKPRISTDTQYF | TGTGCCAGCAGCTTAGCAGACAAGCCGCGAATTAGCACAGATACGCAGTATTTT
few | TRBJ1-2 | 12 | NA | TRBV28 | CASTPQGYGYTF | TGTGCCAGCACCCCCCAGGGTTATGGCTACACCTTC
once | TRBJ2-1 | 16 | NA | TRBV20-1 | CSARAPQGRAFDEQFF | TGCAGTGCTAGAGCCCCCCAGGGCAGGGCGTTCGATGAGCAGTTCTTC
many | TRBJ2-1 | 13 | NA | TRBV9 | CASSVVPQGEQFF | TGTGCCAGCAGCGTAGTCCCCCAGGGAGAGCAGTTCTTC
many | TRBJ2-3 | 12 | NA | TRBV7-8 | CASSLVVDTQYF | TGTGCCAGCAGCTTAGTGGTAGATACGCAGTATTTT
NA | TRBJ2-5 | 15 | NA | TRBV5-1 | CASSLDIGGGETQYF | TGCGCCAGCAGCTTGGATATTGGAGGAGGGGAGACCCAGTACTTC
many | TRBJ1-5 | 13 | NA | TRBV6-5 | CASSQNRNQPQHF | TGTGCCAGCAGTCAAAACAGGAATCAGCCCCAGCATTTT
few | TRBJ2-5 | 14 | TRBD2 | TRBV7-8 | CASSPRGLAGTQYF | TGTGCCAGCAGCCCCAGAGGACTAGCTGGGACCCAGTACTTC
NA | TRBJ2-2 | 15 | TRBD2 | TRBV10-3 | CAINQRERNTGELFF | TGTGCCATCAACCAGCGGGAGAGGAACACCGGGGAGCTGTTTTTT
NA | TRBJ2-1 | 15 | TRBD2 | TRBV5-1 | CASSFSGRVGNEQFF | TGCGCCAGCAGCTTTAGCGGGAGGGTTGGCAATGAGCAGTTCTTC
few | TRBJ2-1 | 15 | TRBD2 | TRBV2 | CASRLTSGRALEQFF | TGTGCCAGCAGGCTTACTAGCGGGAGGGCCCTTGAGCAGTTCTTC
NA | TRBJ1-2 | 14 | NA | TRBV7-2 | CASTLPGQYYGYTF | TGTGCCAGCACTTTGCCCGGACAGTACTATGGCTACACCTTC
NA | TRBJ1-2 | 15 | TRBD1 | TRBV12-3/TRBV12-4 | CASSFHQGANYGYTF | TGTGCCAGCAGTTTCCACCAGGGGGCTAACTATGGCTACACCTTC
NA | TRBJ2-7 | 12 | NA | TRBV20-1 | CSARGASNEQYF | TGCAGTGCTAGGGGGGCCTCCAACGAGCAGTACTTC
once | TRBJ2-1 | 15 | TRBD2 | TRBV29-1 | CSGTPGTTHGDEQFF | TGCAGCGGGACACCCGGGACTACCCATGGCGATGAGCAGTTCTTC
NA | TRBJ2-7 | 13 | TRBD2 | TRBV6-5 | CARTGTSSYEQYF | TGTGCCAGAACAGGGACTAGCAGTTACGAGCAGTACTTC
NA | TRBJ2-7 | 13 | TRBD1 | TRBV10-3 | CAISADRGYEQYF | TGTGCCATCAGCGCAGACAGGGGCTACGAGCAGTACTTC
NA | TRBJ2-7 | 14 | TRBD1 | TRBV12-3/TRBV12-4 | CASSLWDSPYEQYF | TGTGCCAGCAGTTTGTGGGACAGTCCCTACGAGCAGTACTTC
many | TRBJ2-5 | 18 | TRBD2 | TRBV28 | CASSPFIRSGRARETQYF | TGTGCCAGCAGTCCGTTTATACGGAGCGGGAGGGCCCGGGAGACCCAGTACTTC
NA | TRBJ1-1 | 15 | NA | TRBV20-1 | CSAKYRQGMNAEAFF | TGCAGTGCCAAATATCGCCAGGGTATGAACGCTGAAGCTTTCTTT
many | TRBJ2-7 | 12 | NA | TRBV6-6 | CASSTRAHEQYF | TGTGCCAGCAGTACCAGGGCCCACGAGCAGTACTTC
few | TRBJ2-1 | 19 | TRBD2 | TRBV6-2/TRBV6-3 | CASRPTSGRAGGSYNEQFF | TGTGCCAGCAGGCCGACTAGCGGGAGGGCCGGCGGCTCCTACAATGAGCAGTTCTTC
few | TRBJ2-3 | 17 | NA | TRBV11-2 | CASSIRPGTRGTDTQYF | TGTGCCAGCAGCATCCGCCCGGGAACAAGAGGAACAGATACGCAGTATTTT